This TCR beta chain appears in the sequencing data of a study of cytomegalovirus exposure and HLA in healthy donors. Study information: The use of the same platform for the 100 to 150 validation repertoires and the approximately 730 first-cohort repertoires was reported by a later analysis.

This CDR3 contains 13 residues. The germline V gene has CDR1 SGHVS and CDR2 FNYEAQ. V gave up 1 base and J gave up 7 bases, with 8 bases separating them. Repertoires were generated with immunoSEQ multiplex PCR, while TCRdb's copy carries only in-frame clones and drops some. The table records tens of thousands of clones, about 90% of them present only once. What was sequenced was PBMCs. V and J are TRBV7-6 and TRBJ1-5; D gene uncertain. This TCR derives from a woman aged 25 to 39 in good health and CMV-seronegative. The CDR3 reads CASSLGSQQPQHF. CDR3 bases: TGTGCCAGCAGCTTAGGGAGCCAACAGCCCCAGCATTTT.